These 6 T cell receptor beta chains share one sample of origin, sequenced in a study of blood T cells in healthy people across ages. A sample-barcoded 5' primer and a J-beta primer mix were used in a second PCR of roughly 7 to 12 cycles. TCRdb called the 5' RACE reads again in MiXCR, with one record for every CDR3 protein. The data hold 1.5 million or so distinct CDR3 sequences, with about 45% observed a single time. Sequencing was carried out using blood. All receptors come from a woman aged 18-30 years in good health.

CDR3 DNA sequence: TGCGCCAGCAGCTTGAGGGCAGGGGGAACCGACGAGCAGTACTTC. It yields the protein CASSLRAGGTDEQYF. The rearrangement joins TRBV5-1 to TRBJ2-7; 7 positions match TRBD1. This CDR3 has 15 residues. After removal of 1 base from V and 5 bases from J, the junction contained 9 bases not matched to a gene. Germline CDR1 SGHRS, CDR2 YFSETQ.

The chain uses TRBV20-1 and TRBJ2-3, with a tentative D call TRBD2 (5 bases). The CDR3 consists of 14 residues. V shed 2 bases and J shed 1 base, with 10 bases lying between them. Looked up from germline, CDR1 is DFQATT and CDR2 is SNEGSKA (reference sequence). CDR3 bases: TGCAGTGCTAGAAGGAGGTTAGGCACAGATACGCAGTATTTT. This sequence encodes CSARRRLGTDTQYF.

This clonotype was observed a few times. This sequence joins TRBV7-2 and TRBJ1-1; D is undetermined. Trimming took off 5 bases at V and 1 base at J, with 8 bases between the two ends. The CDR3 covers 13 residues. Per germline, CDR1 SGHTA and CDR2 FQGNSA. CDR3 bases: TGTGCCAGCAGCGCCACAAAGAACACTGAAGCTTTCTTT. This encodes CASSATKNTEAFF.

In this sample, this clonotype turned up many times. This sequence joins TRBV4-3 and TRBJ2-3, with TRBD2 matching 11 bases. This CDR3 region has 18 residues. Germline assignment: CDR1 LGHNA and CDR2 YSLEER. The J segment lost 4 bases and the V segment lost 0 bases, leaving 9 bases of the junction unmatched. CDR3 nucleotide sequence: TGCGCCAGCAGCCAAGACGGGGCTAGCGGGGGGTTCGCAGATACGCAGTATTTT. Its protein is CASSQDGASGGFADTQYF.

In DNA form, the CDR3 reads TGCAGTGCTACCGAGACTAGCGGGGGGGCAGATACGCAGTATTTT. Translation gives CSATETSGGADTQYF. The gene calls are TRBV20-1 and TRBJ2-3, with 14 bases matching TRBD2. V was pared by 4 bases and J by 4 bases, with 4 bases of the junction left unmatched. The length of the CDR3 is 15 residues. Germline V lookup: CDR1 DFQATT, CDR2 SNEGSKA (reference sequence).

This clonotype was observed a few times. The chain links TRBV9 to TRBJ2-1; the match to TRBD2 covers 7 bases. V was pared by 4 bases and J by 6 bases, with 13 bases of the junction left unmatched. Germline V gives CDR1 SGDLS, CDR2 YYNGEE. The length of the CDR3 is 16 residues. Here the CDR3 reads CASSSSGSSLGNEQFF. In DNA form, the CDR3 reads TGTGCCAGCAGCAGTAGCGGGTCCTCCCTAGGCAATGAGCAGTTCTTC. The full variable domain, its missing parts supplied by reference TRBV9 and TRBJ2-1, is DSGVTQTPKHLITATGQRVTLRCSPRSGDLSVYWYQQSLDQGLQFLIQYYNGEERAKGNILERFSAQQFPDLHSELNLSSLELGDSALYFCASSSSGSSLGNEQFFGPGTRLTVL.